This TCR beta chain was sequenced during a study of control samples from healthy donors and cancer patients. Profiling relied on immunoSEQ multiplex PCR, and the TCRdb table lists in-frame clones only, not all of them. The repertoire consists of roughly 170,000 clones, with 70% to 90% occurring once and the leading ten covering nearly 5%. V was cut by 2 bases and J by 6 bases, with 11 bases left in between. Per the germline V gene, CDR1 is ENHRY and CDR2 is SYGVKD. This CDR3 comprises 14 residues. What was sequenced was blood. V usage is TRBV10-3 and J usage is TRBJ1-5; D might be TRBD1 (5 bases). This TCR was sampled from a woman in her twenties or thirties in good health. CDR3 in DNA: TGTGCCATCAGTGAGGGGTCGGGGGTTCAGCCCCAGCATTTT. It codes for CAISEGSGVQPQHF.